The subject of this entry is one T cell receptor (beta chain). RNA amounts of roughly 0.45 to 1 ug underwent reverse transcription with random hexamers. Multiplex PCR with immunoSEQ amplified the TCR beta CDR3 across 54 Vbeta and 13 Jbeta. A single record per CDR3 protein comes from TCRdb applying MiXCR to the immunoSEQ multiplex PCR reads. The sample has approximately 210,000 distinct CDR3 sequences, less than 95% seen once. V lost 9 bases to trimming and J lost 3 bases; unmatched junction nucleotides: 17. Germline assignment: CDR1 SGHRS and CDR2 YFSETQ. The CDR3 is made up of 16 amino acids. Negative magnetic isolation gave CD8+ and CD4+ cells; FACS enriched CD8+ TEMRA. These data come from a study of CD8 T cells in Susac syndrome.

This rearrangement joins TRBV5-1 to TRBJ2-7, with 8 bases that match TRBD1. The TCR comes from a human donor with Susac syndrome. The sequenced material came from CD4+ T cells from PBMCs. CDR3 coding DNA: TGCGCCACCCAGGCGGTGCCAGGGGGCTATGTCTACGAGCAGTACTTC. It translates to CATQAVPGGYVYEQYF. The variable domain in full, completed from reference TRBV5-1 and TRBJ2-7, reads KAGVTQTPRYLIKTRGQQVTLSCSPISGHRSVSWYQQTPGQGLQFLFEYFSETQRNKGNFPGRFSGRQFSNSRSEMNVSTLELGDSALYLCATQAVPGGYVYEQYFGPGTRLTVT.